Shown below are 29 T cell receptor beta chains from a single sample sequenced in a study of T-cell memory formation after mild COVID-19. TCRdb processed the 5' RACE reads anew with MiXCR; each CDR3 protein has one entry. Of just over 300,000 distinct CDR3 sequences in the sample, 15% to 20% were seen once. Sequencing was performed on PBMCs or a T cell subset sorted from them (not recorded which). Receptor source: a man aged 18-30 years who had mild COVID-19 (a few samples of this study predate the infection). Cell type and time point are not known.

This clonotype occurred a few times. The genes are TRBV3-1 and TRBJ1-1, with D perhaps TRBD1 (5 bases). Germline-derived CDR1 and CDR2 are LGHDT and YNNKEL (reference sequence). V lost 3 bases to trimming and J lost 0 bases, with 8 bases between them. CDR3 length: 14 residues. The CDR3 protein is CASSQTGVNTEAFF. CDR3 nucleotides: TGTGCCAGCAGCCAGACGGGGGTGAACACTGAAGCTTTCTTT.

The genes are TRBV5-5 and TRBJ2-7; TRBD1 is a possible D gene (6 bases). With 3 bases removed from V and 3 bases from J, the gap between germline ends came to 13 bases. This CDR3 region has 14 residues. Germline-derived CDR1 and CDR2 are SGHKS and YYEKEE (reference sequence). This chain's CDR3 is CASSSIDRSYEQYV. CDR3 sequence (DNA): TGTGCCAGCAGCTCGATCGACAGGAGCTACGAGCAGTACGTC.

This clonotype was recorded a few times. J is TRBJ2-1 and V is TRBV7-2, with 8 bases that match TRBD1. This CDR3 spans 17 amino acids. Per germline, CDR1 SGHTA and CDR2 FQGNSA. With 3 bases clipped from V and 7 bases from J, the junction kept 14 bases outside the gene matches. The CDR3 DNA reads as TGTGCCAGCAGCTTCTCCAGGGGGCGATCTCTCTATAATGAGCAGTTCTTC. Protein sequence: CASSFSRGRSLYNEQFF.

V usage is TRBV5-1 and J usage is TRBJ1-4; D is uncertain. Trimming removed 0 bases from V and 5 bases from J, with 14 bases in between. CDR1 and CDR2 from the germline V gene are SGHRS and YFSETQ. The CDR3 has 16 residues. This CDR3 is CASSLVSTDYNEKLFF. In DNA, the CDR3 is TGCGCCAGCAGCTTGGTGTCTACGGACTACAATGAAAAACTGTTTTTT.

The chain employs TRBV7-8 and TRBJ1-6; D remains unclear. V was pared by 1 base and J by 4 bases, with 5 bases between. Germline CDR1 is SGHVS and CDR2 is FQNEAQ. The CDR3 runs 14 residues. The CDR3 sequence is CASSLDRYNSPLHF. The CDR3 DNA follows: TGTGCCAGCAGCTTAGACAGATATAATTCACCCCTCCACTTT.

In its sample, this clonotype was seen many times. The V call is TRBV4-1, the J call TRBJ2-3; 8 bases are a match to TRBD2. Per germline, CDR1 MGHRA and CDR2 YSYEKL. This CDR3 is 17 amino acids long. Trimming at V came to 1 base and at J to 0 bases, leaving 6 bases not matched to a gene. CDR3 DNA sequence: TGCGCCAGCAGCCAAGGGGGATTAGCGGGGAGCACAGATACGCAGTATTTT. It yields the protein CASSQGGLAGSTDTQYF.

As DNA, the CDR3 is TGTGCCACCAGTGATAGCCGCACGGGTCAGCCCCAGCATTTT. Protein sequence: CATSDSRTGQPQHF. The chain joins TRBV24-1 to TRBJ1-5; no definite D call. The CDR3 is 14 amino acids. Germline CDR1 reads KGHDR; CDR2 reads SFDVKD. Trimming shortened V by 3 bases and J by 6 bases, and 11 bases separated the two germline ends.

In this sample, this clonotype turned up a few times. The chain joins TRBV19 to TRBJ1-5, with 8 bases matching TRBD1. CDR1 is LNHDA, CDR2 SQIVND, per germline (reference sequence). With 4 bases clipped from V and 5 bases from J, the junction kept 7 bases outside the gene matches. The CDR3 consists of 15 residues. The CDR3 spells CASSTGQDLYQPQHF. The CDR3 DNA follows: TGTGCCAGTAGTACGGGACAGGACCTTTATCAGCCCCAGCATTTT.

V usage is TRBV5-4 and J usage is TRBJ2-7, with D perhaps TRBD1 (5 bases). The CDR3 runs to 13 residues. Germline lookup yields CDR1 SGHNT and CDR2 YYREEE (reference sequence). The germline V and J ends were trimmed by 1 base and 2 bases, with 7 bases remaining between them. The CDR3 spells CASSLQGAYEQYV. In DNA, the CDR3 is TGTGCCAGCAGCTTGCAGGGCGCCTACGAGCAGTACGTC.

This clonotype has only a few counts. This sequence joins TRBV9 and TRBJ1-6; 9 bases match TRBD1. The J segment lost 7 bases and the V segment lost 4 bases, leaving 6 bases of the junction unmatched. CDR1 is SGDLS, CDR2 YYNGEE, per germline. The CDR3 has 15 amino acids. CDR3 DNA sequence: TGTGCCAGCAGCCCGGGACAGGGTGAAAATTCACCCCTCCACTTT. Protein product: CASSPGQGENSPLHF.

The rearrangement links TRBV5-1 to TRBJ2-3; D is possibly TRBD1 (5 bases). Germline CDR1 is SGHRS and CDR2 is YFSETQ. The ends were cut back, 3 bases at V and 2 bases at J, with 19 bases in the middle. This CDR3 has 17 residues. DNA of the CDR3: TGCGCCAGCAGCTACGACCCGGTGGGGCTTACCACAGATACGCAGTATTTT. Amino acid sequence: CASSYDPVGLTTDTQYF.

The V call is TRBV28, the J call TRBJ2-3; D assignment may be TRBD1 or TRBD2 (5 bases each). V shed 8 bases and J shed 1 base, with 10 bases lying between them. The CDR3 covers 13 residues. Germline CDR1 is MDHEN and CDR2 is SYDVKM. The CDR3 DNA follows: TGTGCCAGCGGCCAGGGACGCACAGATACGCAGTATTTT. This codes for CASGQGRTDTQYF.

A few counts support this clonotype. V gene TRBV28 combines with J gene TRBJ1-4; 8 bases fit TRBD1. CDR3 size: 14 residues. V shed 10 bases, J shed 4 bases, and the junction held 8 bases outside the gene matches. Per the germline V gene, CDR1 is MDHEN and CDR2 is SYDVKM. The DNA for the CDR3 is TGTGCCATTACGGGACAGGCGTTTAATGAAAAACTGTTTTTT. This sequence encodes CAITGQAFNEKLFF.

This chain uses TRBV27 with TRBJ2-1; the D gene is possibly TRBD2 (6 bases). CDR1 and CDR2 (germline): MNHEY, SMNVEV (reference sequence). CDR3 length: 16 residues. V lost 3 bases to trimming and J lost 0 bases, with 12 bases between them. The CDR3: CASSFGLAISYNEQFF. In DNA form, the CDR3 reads TGTGCCAGCAGTTTTGGGCTAGCGATCTCCTACAATGAGCAGTTCTTC.

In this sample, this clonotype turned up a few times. The chain's CDR3 is CASSTQGDSNQPQHF. The CDR3 nucleotides read TGTGCCAGCAGTACACAGGGAGATAGCAATCAGCCCCAGCATTTT. The chain combines TRBV12-3 or TRBV12-4 with TRBJ1-5, with D possibly matching TRBD1 (6 bases). The germline V and J ends were trimmed by 5 bases and 0 bases, with 11 bases remaining between them. The CDR3 runs 15 residues.

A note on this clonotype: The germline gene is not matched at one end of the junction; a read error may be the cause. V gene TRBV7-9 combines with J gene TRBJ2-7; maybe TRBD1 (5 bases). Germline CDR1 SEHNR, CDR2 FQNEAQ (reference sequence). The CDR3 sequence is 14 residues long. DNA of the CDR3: TGTGACAGCAGCTTAATTGGCAGGGCCTACGAGCAGTACTTC. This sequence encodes CDSSLIGRAYEQYF.

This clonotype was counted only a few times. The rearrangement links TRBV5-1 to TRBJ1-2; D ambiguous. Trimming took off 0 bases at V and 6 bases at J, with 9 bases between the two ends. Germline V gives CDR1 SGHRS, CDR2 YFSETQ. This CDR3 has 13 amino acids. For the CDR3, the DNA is TGCGCCAGCAGCTTGGTAGGCGGGCATGGCTACACCTTC. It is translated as CASSLVGGHGYTF. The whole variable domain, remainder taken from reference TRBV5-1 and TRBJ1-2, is KAGVTQTPRYLIKTRGQQVTLSCSPISGHRSVSWYQQTPGQGLQFLFEYFSETQRNKGNFPGRFSGRQFSNSRSEMNVSTLELGDSALYLCASSLVGGHGYTFGSGTRLTVV.

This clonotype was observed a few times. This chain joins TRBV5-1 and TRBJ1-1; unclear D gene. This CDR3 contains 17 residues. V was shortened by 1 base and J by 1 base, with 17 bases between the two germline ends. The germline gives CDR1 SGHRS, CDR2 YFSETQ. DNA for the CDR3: TGCGCCAGCAGCTTGCCCCCTCGAGGGCCGGAGAACACTGAAGCTTTCTTT. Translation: CASSLPPRGPENTEAFF.

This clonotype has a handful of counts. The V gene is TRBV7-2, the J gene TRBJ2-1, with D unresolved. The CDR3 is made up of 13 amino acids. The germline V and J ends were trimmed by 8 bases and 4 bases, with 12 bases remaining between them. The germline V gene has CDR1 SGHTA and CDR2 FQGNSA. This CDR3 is CASGSFGYNEQFF. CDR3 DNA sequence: TGTGCCAGCGGTTCCTTCGGATACAATGAGCAGTTCTTC.

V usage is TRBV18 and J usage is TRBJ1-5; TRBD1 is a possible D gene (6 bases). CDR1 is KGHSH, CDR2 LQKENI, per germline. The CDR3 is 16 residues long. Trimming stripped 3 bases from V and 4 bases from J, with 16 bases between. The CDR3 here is CASSPGTQSLNQPQHF. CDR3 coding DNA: TGTGCCAGCTCACCCGGGACACAAAGCCTTAATCAGCCCCAGCATTTT.

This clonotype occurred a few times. The CDR3, as DNA: TGTGCCAGCAGCCAAGCCAGCGGGGGGAACACCGGGGAGCTGTTTTTT. Translated: CASSQASGGNTGELFF. This chain links TRBV3-1 with TRBJ2-2; 8 nucleotides line up with TRBD2. The trim removed 1 base at V and 1 base at J, leaving 2 bases unmatched. This CDR3 region has 16 residues. CDR1 and CDR2 from the germline V gene are LGHDT and YNNKEL (reference sequence). The whole variable domain, remainder taken from reference TRBV3-1 and TRBJ2-2, is DTAVSQTPKYLVTQMGNDKSIKCEQNLGHDTMYWYKQDSKKFLKIMFSYNNKELIINETVPNRFSPKSPDKAHLNLHINSLELGDSAVYFCASSQASGGNTGELFFGEGSRLTVL.

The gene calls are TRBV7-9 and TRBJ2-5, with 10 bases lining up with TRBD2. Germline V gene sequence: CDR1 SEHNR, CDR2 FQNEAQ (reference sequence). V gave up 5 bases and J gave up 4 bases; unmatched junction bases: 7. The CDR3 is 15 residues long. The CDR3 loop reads CASSPLAGAAETQYF. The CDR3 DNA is TGTGCCAGCAGCCCGCTAGCGGGGGCAGCAGAGACCCAGTACTTC. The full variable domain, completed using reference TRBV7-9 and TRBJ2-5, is DTGVSQNPRHKITKRGQNVTFRCDPISEHNRLYWYRQTLGQGPEFLTYFQNEAQLEKSRLLSDRFSAERPKGSFSTLEIQRTEQGDSAMYLCASSPLAGAAETQYFGPGTRLLVL.

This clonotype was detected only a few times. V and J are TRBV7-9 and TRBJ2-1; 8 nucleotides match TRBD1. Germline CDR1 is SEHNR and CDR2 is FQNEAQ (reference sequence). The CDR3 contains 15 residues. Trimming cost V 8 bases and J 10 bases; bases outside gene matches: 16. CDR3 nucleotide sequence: TGTGCCAGCTTGTCTCCGGACAGGGTCATCCTCGAGCAGTTCTTC. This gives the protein CASLSPDRVILEQFF.

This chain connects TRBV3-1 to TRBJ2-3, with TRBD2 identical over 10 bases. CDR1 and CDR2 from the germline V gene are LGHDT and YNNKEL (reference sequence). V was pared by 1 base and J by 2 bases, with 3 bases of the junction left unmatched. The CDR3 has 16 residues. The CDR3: CASSQAAGGSTDTQYF. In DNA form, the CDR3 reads TGTGCCAGCAGCCAAGCAGCGGGGGGGTCCACAGATACGCAGTATTTT.

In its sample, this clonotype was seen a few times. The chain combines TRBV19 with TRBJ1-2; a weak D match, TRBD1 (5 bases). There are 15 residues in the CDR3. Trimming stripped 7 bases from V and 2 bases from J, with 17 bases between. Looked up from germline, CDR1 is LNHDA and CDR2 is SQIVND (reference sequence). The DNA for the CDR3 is TGTGCCAGTAACAGATACCGGCGACAGAACTATGGCTACACCTTC. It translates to CASNRYRRQNYGYTF.

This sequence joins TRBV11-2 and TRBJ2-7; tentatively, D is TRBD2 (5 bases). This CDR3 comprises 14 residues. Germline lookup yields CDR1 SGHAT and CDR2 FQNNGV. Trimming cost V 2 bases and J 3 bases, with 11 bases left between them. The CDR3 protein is CASSLSPGNYEQYV. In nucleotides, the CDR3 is TGTGCCAGCAGCTTATCACCGGGGAACTACGAGCAGTACGTC.

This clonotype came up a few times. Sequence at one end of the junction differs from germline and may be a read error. The CDR3 DNA is TGTGCTAGCAGTTCCCCGATGGACAGTCAAGAGACCCAGTACTTC. It yields the protein CASSSPMDSQETQYF. The chain is built from TRBV7-7 and TRBJ2-5; tentative D call: TRBD1 (6 bases). Germline V gene sequence: CDR1 SSHAT, CDR2 FNYEAQ (reference sequence). This CDR3 region has 15 residues.

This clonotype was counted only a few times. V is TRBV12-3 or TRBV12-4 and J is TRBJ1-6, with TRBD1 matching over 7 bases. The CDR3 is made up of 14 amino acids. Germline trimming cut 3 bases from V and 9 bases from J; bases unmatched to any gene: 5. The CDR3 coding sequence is TGTGCCAGCAGTTTTCAGGGGGGAGGTTCACCCCTCCACTTT. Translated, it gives CASSFQGGGSPLHF.

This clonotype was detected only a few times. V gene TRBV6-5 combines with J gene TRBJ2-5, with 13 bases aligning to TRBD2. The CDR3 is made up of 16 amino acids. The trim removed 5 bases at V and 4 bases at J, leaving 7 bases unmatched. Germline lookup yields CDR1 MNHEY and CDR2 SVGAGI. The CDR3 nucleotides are TGTGCCAGCAGTAAGGGACTAGCGGGGCAGCCAGAGACCCAGTACTTC. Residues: CASSKGLAGQPETQYF.